The 24 T cell receptor beta chains below were found in one sample sequenced in a study of T cells in Graves' hyperthyroidism and ophthalmopathy. Amplification yielded TCR beta CDR3 regions, with RNA transcripts as the source. RT-PCR in the first round (using the HTBI primer set) targeted the TCR CDR3. TCRdb called the multiplex PCR reads again in MiXCR, with one record for every CDR3 protein. This table has 300,000 to 450,000 distinct CDR3 sequences, about 15% appearing once. Sequenced material: blood. Receptors originate from a woman in her 30s with Graves' hyperthyroidism that later progressed to Graves' ophthalmopathy.

This rearrangement joins TRBV20-1 to TRBJ2-3; 11 positions agree with TRBD2. Germline V gives CDR1 DFQATT, CDR2 SNEGSKA (reference sequence). The V and J ends lost 3 bases and 5 bases, in that order; junction bases with no gene match: 16. The CDR3 covers 18 residues. The CDR3 DNA follows: TGCAGTGCTAGGGGGCTAGCGGGAGGCCTACCGCTTCTAGATACGCAGTATTTT. Amino acid sequence: CSARGLAGGLPLLDTQYF.

As regards this clonotype: A much larger clonotype is one base distant, so this may be a read error. This chain links TRBV29-1 with TRBJ2-3; the D gene could be TRBD1 or TRBD2 (5 bases each). This CDR3 contains 13 residues. CDR1 and CDR2 from the germline V gene are SQVTM and ANQGSEA. The V end was cut by 8 bases, the J end by 0 bases, with 12 bases between. CDR3 residues: CSSGRGSTDTQYF. The CDR3 nucleotides are TGCAGCTCGGGGCGAGGGAGCACAGATACGCAGTATTTT.

This clonotype was counted at least ten times. The rearrangement links TRBV24-1 to TRBJ2-1, with TRBD2 matching over 10 bases. The CDR3 contains 18 residues. J was trimmed by 7 bases and V by 1 base; bases with no gene match: 12. CDR1 and CDR2 from the germline V gene are KGHDR and SFDVKD. Written as DNA, the CDR3 is TGTGCCACCAGTGATTTCGCTGGACTAGCGGTTGATAAGAATGAGCAGTTCTTC. It specifies CATSDFAGLAVDKNEQFF.

The chain's CDR3 is CASTLNMEPQHF. The CDR3 DNA is TGTGCCAGCACCCTAAACATGGAGCCCCAGCATTTT. V gene TRBV12-3 or TRBV12-4 combines with J gene TRBJ1-5; no clear D gene. The V and J ends lost 7 bases and 8 bases respectively, with 12 bases between them. This CDR3 comprises 12 residues.

This clonotype was seen ten or more times. The J gene is TRBJ2-1, the V gene TRBV7-9, with D unclear. Germline V gives CDR1 SEHNR, CDR2 FQNEAQ (reference sequence). The V end lost 9 bases, the J end lost 8 bases, and 17 bases lay between the germline ends. The CDR3 is 13 amino acids. The CDR3 DNA reads as TGTGCCAGTACTCCTTCCGGTTTAGATGAGCAGTTCTTC. Translating it yields CASTPSGLDEQFF.

This clonotype came up once. The J gene is TRBJ2-1, the V gene TRBV6-2 or TRBV6-3, with D unresolved. In germline, CDR1 is MNHEY, CDR2 SVGEGT. The CDR3 has 14 amino acids. V lost 7 bases, J lost 1 base, and 11 bases lay in between. The chain's CDR3 is CASTPLESYNEQFF. CDR3 DNA: TGTGCCAGCACGCCTCTAGAATCCTACAATGAGCAGTTCTTC.

This rearrangement joins TRBV7-8 to TRBJ2-3; D is perhaps TRBD2 (7 bases). V lost 5 bases to trimming and J lost 0 bases, with 18 bases between them. The length of the CDR3 is 17 residues. Germline V CDR1 and CDR2: SGHVS, FQNEAQ. The CDR3 protein is CASSRTGGGGSTDTQYF. CDR3 bases: TGTGCCAGCAGCCGCACGGGGGGAGGGGGTAGCACAGATACGCAGTATTTT.

This clonotype was recorded at least ten times. The chain links TRBV28 to TRBJ1-6; unclear D gene. Germline V lookup: CDR1 MDHEN, CDR2 SYDVKM. The CDR3 runs to 14 residues. V was trimmed by 4 bases and J by 3 bases, leaving 7 bases between them. The CDR3, as DNA: TGTGCCAGCAGTTCACAAATCTATAATTCACCCCTCCACTTT. Its protein product is CASSSQIYNSPLHF.

This clonotype was counted at least ten times. The J gene is TRBJ2-3, the V gene TRBV18, with D unresolved. The V end was cut by 8 bases, the J end by 5 bases, with 17 bases between. There are 14 residues in the CDR3. Germline V gene sequence: CDR1 KGHSH, CDR2 LQKENI. This chain's CDR3 is CASEDGQFGDTQYF. CDR3 coding DNA: TGTGCCAGCGAGGACGGGCAGTTTGGAGATACGCAGTATTTT.

In its sample, this clonotype was seen many times. The chain uses TRBV4-1 and TRBJ2-5, with D maybe TRBD2 (6 bases). Germline values: CDR1 MGHRA, CDR2 YSYEKL. V was trimmed by 2 bases and J by 3 bases, leaving 16 bases between them. CDR3 length: 16 amino acids. The CDR3 reads CASSQPRAGRKETQYF. Here the CDR3 DNA reads TGCGCCAGCAGCCAACCTCGGGCGGGGAGAAAAGAGACCCAGTACTTC.

This clonotype was detected ten times or more. The CDR3 nucleotides are TGTGCCAGCAGTGTCGCCCGAGGCGGGACTGAAGCTTTCTTT. This sequence encodes CASSVARGGTEAFF. J is TRBJ1-1 and V is TRBV2; no reliable D call. This CDR3 spans 14 amino acids. Germline CDR1 is SNHLY and CDR2 is FYNNEI. Trimming stripped 4 bases from V and 5 bases from J, with 14 bases between.

This clonotype was detected a few times. The rearrangement links TRBV29-1 to TRBJ2-4; 7 bases line up with TRBD2. The CDR3 consists of 14 residues. Germline CDR1 SQVTM, CDR2 ANQGSEA. Losses at the gene ends were 2 bases for V and 7 bases for J; bases not matched to a gene: 8. The CDR3 DNA sequence: TGCAGCGTTGAAAGCGGGATTACGGGGAACATTCAGTACTTC. This codes for CSVESGITGNIQYF.

This clonotype has more than one count but fewer than ten. This sequence joins TRBV7-7 and TRBJ2-3; 9 bases align to TRBD2. This CDR3 has 16 amino acids. Germline loops: CDR1 SSHAT, CDR2 FNYEAQ (reference sequence). Losses at the gene ends were 5 bases for V and 0 bases for J; bases not matched to a gene: 6. As DNA, the CDR3 is TGTGCCAGCAGCCCGCGGGGGGGATATAGCACAGATACGCAGTATTTT. Encoded protein: CASSPRGGYSTDTQYF.

V and J are TRBV7-9 and TRBJ1-3, with D unclear. The CDR3 has 13 residues. CDR1 is SEHNR, CDR2 FQNEAQ, per germline (reference sequence). The V end lost 1 base, the J end lost 6 bases, and 7 bases lay between the germline ends. The CDR3 loop reads CASSLGPQNTIYF. The CDR3 DNA follows: TGTGCCAGCAGCTTAGGACCTCAAAACACCATATATTTT.

There are many counts of this clonotype. This rearrangement joins TRBV27 to TRBJ1-2; 9 nucleotides line up with TRBD1. Germline V gives CDR1 MNHEY, CDR2 SMNVEV (reference sequence). There are 15 residues in the CDR3. J lost 3 bases, V lost 5 bases, and 7 bases had no gene match. The CDR3 region has the DNA TGTGCCAGCAGTCCTCCTGGGACAGGGTACTATGGCTACACCTTC. It codes for CASSPPGTGYYGYTF.

This clonotype showed up just a few times. V and J are TRBV24-1 and TRBJ2-1; possibly TRBD1 for D (5 bases). CDR3 length equals 12 residues. Germline CDR1 KGHDR, CDR2 SFDVKD. V was clipped by 4 bases and J by 7 bases, with 7 bases between them. The CDR3 spells CATSEGPNEQFF. As DNA, the CDR3 is TGTGCCACCAGTGAGGGGCCAAATGAGCAGTTCTTC.

This clonotype was recorded at least ten times. The chain uses TRBV11-2 and TRBJ2-7, with TRBD1 matching 7 bases. There are 15 residues in the CDR3. With V trimmed by 0 bases and J by 4 bases, 6 bases remained unmatched. The V gene's germline CDR1 is SGHAT and CDR2 FQNNGV. CDR3 bases: TGTGCCAGCAGCTTAGAGGGTACAGGGGTGTACGAGCAGTACTTC. This gives the protein CASSLEGTGVYEQYF. Combining the CDR3 with reference TRBV11-2 and TRBJ2-7 gives the whole variable domain EAGVAQSPRYKIIEKRQSVAFWCNPISGHATLYWYQQILGQGPKLLIQFQNNGVVDDSQLPKDRFSAERLKGVDSTLKIQPAKLEDSAVYLCASSLEGTGVYEQYFGPGTRLTVT.

This clonotype has ten or more counts. The chain carries TRBV20-1 and TRBJ1-2; no reliable D call. Between the trimmed V and J ends, which lost 3 bases and 4 bases, there was a span of 12 bases. Germline values: CDR1 DFQATT, CDR2 SNEGSKA (reference sequence). The CDR3 sequence is 13 residues long. The CDR3 loop is CSASGSELYGYTF. The CDR3 nucleotides are TGCAGTGCTAGCGGCAGTGAGCTCTATGGCTACACCTTC.

This clonotype was seen at least ten times. V and J are TRBV12-3 or TRBV12-4 and TRBJ1-6; the match to TRBD1 covers 7 bases. The CDR3 loop spans 13 amino acids. Losses at the gene ends were 5 bases for V and 10 bases for J; bases not matched to a gene: 5. The DNA of the CDR3 is TGTGCCAGCAGTGAAACAGGGGACTCACCCCTCCACTTT. This gives the protein CASSETGDSPLHF.

The V call is TRBV6-2 or TRBV6-3, the J call TRBJ2-2; tentatively, D is TRBD1 (5 bases). V lost 8 bases and J 3 bases, leaving 16 bases between the germline ends. Germline V lookup: CDR1 MNHEY, CDR2 SVGEGT. CDR3 length: 15 residues. The CDR3 DNA reads TGTGCCAGCGTTGAAGGGGATGCGGACACCGGGGAGCTGTTTTTT. Amino acid sequence: CASVEGDADTGELFF.

The rearrangement links TRBV18 to TRBJ2-7; either TRBD1 or TRBD2 may fit D (6 bases each). The V gene lost 4 bases and the J gene lost 1 base, with 11 bases spanning the gap. The CDR3 sequence is 14 residues long. CDR1 and CDR2 from the germline V gene are KGHSH and LQKENI. In DNA, the CDR3 is TGTGCCAGCTCACGGGGGGCTACATCCTACGAGCAGTACTTC. Translated, it gives CASSRGATSYEQYF.

This clonotype was seen at least ten times. The chain has TRBV2 and TRBJ1-4, with no clear D. This CDR3 spans 12 amino acids. Looked up from germline, CDR1 is SNHLY and CDR2 is FYNNEI. The V end lost 6 bases, the J end lost 11 bases, and 13 bases lay between the germline ends. CDR3 DNA sequence: TGTGCCAGCAGCGGATTAATGAGGAAACTGTTTTTT. It codes for CASSGLMRKLFF.

This clonotype has at least ten counts. CDR3 residues: CASSFLAGQSTDTQYF. For the CDR3, the DNA is TGTGCCAGCAGCTTCCTAGCGGGCCAGAGCACAGATACGCAGTATTTT. V gene TRBV7-9 combines with J gene TRBJ2-3; 8 nucleotides match TRBD2. Germline loops: CDR1 SEHNR, CDR2 FQNEAQ (reference sequence). The CDR3 contains 16 residues. Trimming removed 3 bases from V and 0 bases from J; junction bases left unmatched: 5.

The rearrangement links TRBV19 to TRBJ2-1; D not resolved. CDR3 size: 14 residues. V was cut by 3 bases and J by 7 bases, with 13 bases left in between. The germline CDR1 and CDR2 sequences are LNHDA and SQIVND (reference sequence). CDR3 protein: CASSIFPTSNEQFF. CDR3 nucleotide sequence: TGTGCCAGTAGTATTTTCCCTACGAGTAATGAGCAGTTCTTC.